This is a list of T cell receptor beta chains from one sample in a study of CD8+ T cells in alopecia areata. Repertoires were generated with immunoSEQ multiplex PCR, while TCRdb's copy carries only in-frame clones and drops some. Here the sample spans about 120,000 clones, around 53% being singletons. Sequences were derived from CD4+ T cells sorted from blood, sampled at week 4, from a patient treated with tofacitinib. The source is a human donor with alopecia areata. Both conserved end residues are part of each CDR3. D genes are given only for firm matches. Rows give clone size only sometimes, using once, few, many, or a class for an expanded clone.

D gene: .; clone size: .; J gene: TRBJ1-3; V gene: TRBV27; CDR3 protein: CASSPQSPHRTSGNTIYF; CDR3 DNA: TGTGCCAGCAGTCCCCAATCCCCCCACAGGACCTCTGGAAACACCATATATTTT
D gene: .; clone size: .; J gene: TRBJ1-2; V gene: TRBV5-6; CDR3 protein: CASSFGVGYTF; CDR3 DNA: TGTGCCAGCAGCTTCGGGGTTGGCTACACCTTC
D gene: TRBD2; clone size: few; J gene: TRBJ2-7; V gene: TRBV5-5; CDR3 protein: CASSFSTSGRAYEQYF; CDR3 DNA: TGTGCCAGCAGCTTCAGTACTAGCGGGAGAGCGTACGAGCAGTACTTC
D gene: TRBD1; clone size: .; J gene: TRBJ1-1; V gene: TRBV29-1; CDR3 protein: CSVEWTGPFF; CDR3 DNA: TGCAGCGTTGAATGGACAGGTCCTTTCTTT
D gene: .; clone size: .; J gene: TRBJ1-2; V gene: TRBV30; CDR3 protein: CAWSTQETNYGYTF; CDR3 DNA: TGTGCCTGGAGTACACAGGAGACCAACTATGGCTACACCTTC
D gene: TRBD1; clone size: .; J gene: TRBJ2-1; V gene: TRBV29-1; CDR3 protein: CSGREGQGSYNEQFF; CDR3 DNA: TGCAGCGGACGGGAGGGACAGGGGTCTTACAATGAGCAGTTCTTC
D gene: .; clone size: .; J gene: TRBJ1-2; V gene: TRBV30; CDR3 protein: CAWSVPQGRGYTF; CDR3 DNA: TGTGCCTGGAGTGTACCCCAGGGTCGGGGCTACACCTTC
D gene: TRBD1; clone size: once; J gene: TRBJ1-1; V gene: TRBV11-1; CDR3 protein: CASTKTGTANTEAFF; CDR3 DNA: TGTGCCAGCACCAAGACCGGGACAGCAAACACTGAAGCTTTCTTT
D gene: TRBD1; clone size: few; J gene: TRBJ1-1; V gene: TRBV10-3; CDR3 protein: CAISGDRGPSEAFF; CDR3 DNA: TGTGCCATCAGTGGAGACAGGGGACCATCCGAAGCTTTCTTT
D gene: TRBD1; clone size: .; J gene: TRBJ1-5; V gene: TRBV5-1; CDR3 protein: CASSPGQGNRPNQPQHF; CDR3 DNA: TGCGCCAGCAGCCCGGGACAGGGTAACAGGCCGAATCAGCCCCAGCATTTT
D gene: .; clone size: .; J gene: TRBJ1-1; V gene: TRBV30; CDR3 protein: CAWSVPRGAFF; CDR3 DNA: TGTGCCTGGAGTGTACCCAGGGGAGCTTTCTTT
D gene: .; clone size: .; J gene: TRBJ2-3; V gene: TRBV29-1; CDR3 protein: CSVDRQSTDTQYF; CDR3 DNA: TGCAGCGTTGATCGGCAGAGCACAGATACGCAGTATTTT
D gene: .; clone size: few; J gene: TRBJ2-4; V gene: TRBV29-1; CDR3 protein: CSVGSGGIQYF; CDR3 DNA: TGCAGCGTTGGGTCAGGGGGGATTCAGTACTTC
D gene: .; clone size: .; J gene: TRBJ2-7; V gene: TRBV7-9; CDR3 protein: CASSLERSSQYF; CDR3 DNA: TGTGCCAGCAGCTTGGAACGATCCTCGCAGTACTTC
D gene: .; clone size: .; J gene: TRBJ1-4; V gene: TRBV11-2; CDR3 protein: CASSGTLIGEKLFF; CDR3 DNA: TGTGCCAGCAGCGGAACCCTTATTGGTGAAAAACTGTTTTTT
D gene: TRBD2; clone size: many; J gene: TRBJ2-1; V gene: TRBV28; CDR3 protein: CASSFRGRDNNEQFF; CDR3 DNA: TGTGCCAGCAGTTTCCGCGGGAGGGATAACAATGAGCAGTTCTTC
D gene: .; clone size: .; J gene: TRBJ2-7; V gene: TRBV29-1; CDR3 protein: CSVVRTNAYEQYF; CDR3 DNA: TGCAGCGTTGTTCGGACGAATGCCTACGAGCAGTACTTC
D gene: TRBD2; clone size: .; J gene: TRBJ2-3; V gene: TRBV4-1; CDR3 protein: CASSYPGTSDPGDTQYF; CDR3 DNA: TGCGCCAGCAGCTACCCCGGGACTAGCGACCCCGGGGATACGCAGTATTTT
D gene: TRBD1; clone size: .; J gene: TRBJ1-2; V gene: TRBV29-1; CDR3 protein: CSVRDREGDYGYTF; CDR3 DNA: TGCAGCGTCCGGGACAGGGAGGGTGACTATGGCTACACCTTC
D gene: TRBD1; clone size: .; J gene: TRBJ1-5; V gene: TRBV30; CDR3 protein: CAWSPGQGSNQPQHF; CDR3 DNA: TGTGCCTGGAGTCCGGGACAGGGGAGCAATCAGCCCCAGCATTTT
D gene: .; clone size: .; J gene: TRBJ2-2; V gene: TRBV6-1; CDR3 protein: CASSQRGELFF; CDR3 DNA: TGTGCCAGCAGTCAAAGGGGGGAGCTGTTTTTT
D gene: TRBD2; clone size: few; J gene: TRBJ2-2; V gene: TRBV5-4; CDR3 protein: CASSSGGSPYSNTGELFF; CDR3 DNA: TGTGCCAGCAGCAGCGGGGGATCACCCTACTCGAACACCGGGGAGCTGTTTTTT
D gene: .; clone size: .; J gene: TRBJ1-2; V gene: TRBV29-1; CDR3 protein: CSVAGGSANYGYTF; CDR3 DNA: TGCAGCGTTGCGGGGGGTTCGGCGAACTATGGCTACACCTTC
D gene: TRBD2; clone size: .; J gene: TRBJ2-3; V gene: TRBV4-1; CDR3 protein: CASSQRPTSGGASTDTQYF; CDR3 DNA: TGCGCCAGCAGCCAACGCCCTACATCGGGGGGGGCTAGCACAGATACGCAGTATTTT
D gene: TRBD1; clone size: few; J gene: TRBJ2-1; V gene: TRBV5-6; CDR3 protein: CASSLAGQGAYNEQFF; CDR3 DNA: TGTGCCAGCAGCTTGGCCGGACAGGGAGCCTACAATGAGCAGTTCTTC
D gene: .; clone size: .; J gene: TRBJ2-1; V gene: TRBV30; CDR3 protein: CAWSVLAGRNEQFF; CDR3 DNA: TGTGCCTGGAGTGTACTGGCAGGGCGGAATGAGCAGTTCTTC
D gene: TRBD1; clone size: .; J gene: TRBJ2-1; V gene: TRBV6-6; CDR3 protein: CASSYDRGWNEQFF; CDR3 DNA: TGTGCCAGCAGTTACGACAGGGGTTGGAATGAGCAGTTCTTC
D gene: TRBD1; clone size: .; J gene: TRBJ2-2; V gene: TRBV27; CDR3 protein: CASSLRRQGVNTGELFF; CDR3 DNA: TGTGCCAGCAGTCTCCGACGACAGGGAGTGAACACCGGGGAGCTGTTTTTT
D gene: TRBD1; clone size: .; J gene: TRBJ2-7; V gene: TRBV2; CDR3 protein: CASRDRGSYEQYF; CDR3 DNA: TGTGCCAGCCGGGACAGGGGTTCCTACGAGCAGTACTTC
D gene: .; clone size: few; J gene: TRBJ2-7; V gene: TRBV5-4; CDR3 protein: CASSFQSYEQYF; CDR3 DNA: TGTGCCAGCAGCTTTCAAAGCTACGAGCAGTACTTC
D gene: .; clone size: .; J gene: TRBJ2-7; V gene: TRBV5-1; CDR3 protein: CASSTGDTYEQYF; CDR3 DNA: TGCGCCAGCAGCACCGGGGATACCTACGAGCAGTACTTC
D gene: .; clone size: .; J gene: TRBJ2-6; V gene: TRBV29-1; CDR3 protein: CSALSGANVLTF; CDR3 DNA: TGCAGCGCCCTCTCTGGGGCCAACGTCCTGACTTTC
D gene: TRBD1; clone size: .; J gene: TRBJ2-2; V gene: TRBV30; CDR3 protein: CAWSDSGTGFAGELFF; CDR3 DNA: TGTGCCTGGAGTGATTCCGGGACAGGGTTCGCCGGGGAGCTGTTTTTT
D gene: TRBD1; clone size: .; J gene: TRBJ1-2; V gene: TRBV5-1; CDR3 protein: CASSLGYDRGRNGYTF; CDR3 DNA: TGCGCCAGCAGCTTGGGGTATGACAGGGGGCGAAATGGCTACACCTTC
D gene: TRBD1; clone size: .; J gene: TRBJ2-2; V gene: TRBV6-5; CDR3 protein: CASSSPRRGRPGELFF; CDR3 DNA: TGTGCCAGCAGTTCCCCGCGCAGGGGGCGCCCCGGGGAGCTGTTTTTT
D gene: .; clone size: .; J gene: TRBJ1-1; V gene: TRBV5-1; CDR3 protein: CASSRDTNTEAFF; CDR3 DNA: TGCGCCAGCAGCCGGGACACAAACACTGAAGCTTTCTTT
D gene: TRBD2; clone size: .; J gene: TRBJ2-5; V gene: TRBV9; CDR3 protein: CASSVDGGRAETQYF; CDR3 DNA: TGTGCCAGCAGCGTAGATGGCGGGAGGGCGGAGACCCAGTACTTC
D gene: .; clone size: .; J gene: TRBJ1-2; V gene: TRBV30; CDR3 protein: CAWNRAEVSYTF; CDR3 DNA: TGTGCCTGGAATCGGGCCGAGGTGTCCTACACCTTC
D gene: .; clone size: .; J gene: TRBJ1-2; V gene: TRBV6-4; CDR3 protein: CASSDKGRYGYTF; CDR3 DNA: TGTGCCAGCAGTGATAAGGGCCGCTATGGCTACACCTTC
D gene: TRBD1; clone size: .; J gene: TRBJ2-6; V gene: TRBV2; CDR3 protein: CASSRTGHSGANVLTF; CDR3 DNA: TGTGCCAGCAGTCGGACAGGCCACTCTGGGGCCAACGTCCTGACTTTC
D gene: TRBD1; clone size: .; J gene: TRBJ1-6; V gene: TRBV4-1; CDR3 protein: CASSPQGAGNSPLHF; CDR3 DNA: TGCGCCAGCAGCCCCCAGGGGGCAGGTAATTCACCCCTCCACTTT
D gene: .; clone size: few; J gene: TRBJ1-1; V gene: TRBV7-2; CDR3 protein: CASSLGSQHMNTEAFF; CDR3 DNA: TGTGCCAGCAGCTTAGGTTCGCAGCACATGAACACTGAAGCTTTCTTT
D gene: .; clone size: few; J gene: TRBJ2-1; V gene: TRBV4-1; CDR3 protein: CASSLLLARFNNEQFF; CDR3 DNA: TGCGCCAGCAGCCTCCTACTAGCCCGTTTCAACAATGAGCAGTTCTTC
D gene: .; clone size: .; J gene: TRBJ1-1; V gene: TRBV2; CDR3 protein: CASSLQRWGRGNTEAFF; CDR3 DNA: TGTGCCAGCAGCTTACAACGATGGGGGCGAGGTAACACTGAAGCTTTCTTT
D gene: .; clone size: .; J gene: TRBJ2-7; V gene: TRBV29-1; CDR3 protein: CSVEAVGYEQYF; CDR3 DNA: TGCAGCGTTGAAGCCGTCGGGTACGAGCAGTACTTC
D gene: .; clone size: .; J gene: TRBJ2-7; V gene: TRBV29-1; CDR3 protein: CSVEVGTSYEQYF; CDR3 DNA: TGCAGCGTTGAAGTCGGAACGTCTTACGAGCAGTACTTC
D gene: .; clone size: .; J gene: TRBJ1-4; V gene: TRBV18; CDR3 protein: CASSPWRSVATNEKLFF; CDR3 DNA: TGTGCCAGCTCACCTTGGAGATCAGTGGCAACTAATGAAAAACTGTTTTTT
D gene: .; clone size: .; J gene: TRBJ1-5; V gene: TRBV18; CDR3 protein: CASSPGNNQPQHF; CDR3 DNA: TGTGCCAGCTCACCAGGGAACAATCAGCCCCAGCATTTT
D gene: .; clone size: .; J gene: TRBJ1-2; V gene: TRBV7-9; CDR3 protein: CASSLGFGENYGYTF; CDR3 DNA: TGTGCCAGCAGCTTGGGCTTCGGGGAGAACTATGGCTACACCTTC
D gene: TRBD1; clone size: few; J gene: TRBJ2-7; V gene: TRBV29-1; CDR3 protein: CSLGQGTYEQYF; CDR3 DNA: TGCAGCCTCGGACAGGGGACCTACGAGCAGTACTTC
D gene: .; clone size: .; J gene: TRBJ1-2; V gene: TRBV18; CDR3 protein: CASSPARGPEGYGYTF; CDR3 DNA: TGTGCCAGCTCACCCGCCCGAGGCCCCGAGGGCTATGGCTACACCTTC
D gene: .; clone size: .; J gene: TRBJ1-1; V gene: TRBV2; CDR3 protein: CASTLQEMNTEAFF; CDR3 DNA: TGTGCCAGCACCCTACAGGAGATGAACACTGAAGCTTTCTTT